This T cell receptor beta chain was recovered during a study of preoperative IRX-2 immunotherapy in early breast cancer. Regarding treatment: preoperative locoregional IRX-2 cytokine immunotherapy. Patients received preoperative, locoregional IRX-2 cytokine immunotherapy in a phase Ib study. Profiling relied on immunoSEQ multiplex PCR, and the TCRdb table lists in-frame clones only, not all of them. The data contain under 25,000 clones, about 85% of them singletons. J lost 2 bases, V lost 1 base, and 2 bases had no gene match. The CDR3 is 15 residues long. Looked up from germline, CDR1 is LGHNT and CDR2 is FRNRAP.

The sequence derives from a human donor with breast cancer. The gene calls are TRBV12-5 and TRBJ2-4; 7 nucleotides line up with TRBD2. Specimen: lymph node tissue, collected after IRX-2 immunotherapy. DNA for the CDR3: TGTGCTAGTGGTTTGGCTAGCGGTTCCAAAAACATTCAGTACTTC. This sequence encodes CASGLASGSKNIQYF.